A single TCR beta chain is shown here with its context. Using immunoSEQ multiplex PCR, the repertoire was profiled, and TCRdb retains in-frame clones only, with some absent. The table lists approximately 200,000 clones, around 84% of them singletons. The sample comes from a study of blood T cell repertoires in COVID-19. The CDR3 sequence is 15 residues long. After removal of 6 bases from V and 5 bases from J, the junction contained 9 bases not matched to a gene. The V gene's germline CDR1 is MDHEN and CDR2 SYDVKM. The receptor was isolated from a woman of 80 years or more with COVID-19, enrolled during active disease. The V gene is TRBV28, the J gene TRBJ2-1, with 8 bases identical to TRBD2. The sequencing sample was made of peripheral blood. CDR3 DNA sequence: TGTGCCAGCAGAAGGACTAGCACAACCCACAATGAGCAGTTCTTC. Its translation is CASRRTSTTHNEQFF.